A selection of T cell receptor beta chains follows, all from one sample in a study of shared clonotypes between healthy human individuals. Using immunoSEQ multiplex PCR, the repertoire was profiled, and TCRdb retains in-frame clones only, with some absent. The table lists some 2.3 million clones, about 92% of them singletons. Material for sequencing was naive CD4+ T cells from PBMCs. The receptors stem from a man aged 18-30 years in good health. Some clones in this sample may be carry-over from other donors' samples. The CDR3 runs from the conserved cysteine through the conserved F or W. A D gene is named only where the DNA matches it firmly. The size field is filled for only some rows; it gives once, few, many or a size class.

J: TRBJ2-3
V: TRBV7-2
D: -
size: -
DNA: TGTGCCAGCAGCTTAGCTCACAACACAGATACGCAGTATTTT
CDR3: CASSLAHNTDTQYF

J: TRBJ2-2
V: TRBV27
D: -
size: -
DNA: TGTGCCAGCAGTTTACCCCCCGGTGCAGGTCGGACCACCGGGGAGCTGTTTTTT
CDR3: CASSLPPGAGRTTGELFF

J: TRBJ1-5
V: TRBV2
D: TRBD1
size: -
DNA: TGTGCCAGCAGTATATCCGGGACAGCGGATAGCAATCAGCCCCAGCATTTT
CDR3: CASSISGTADSNQPQHF

J: TRBJ2-7
V: TRBV6-6
D: -
size: once
DNA: TGTGCCAGCAGTAATGGACAGTCGGTGGAAGAGCAGTACTTC
CDR3: CASSNGQSVEEQYF

J: TRBJ2-7
V: TRBV28
D: TRBD2
size: once
DNA: TGTGCCAGCAGCTTAGCGGGAGGGCCCTACGAGCAGTACTTC
CDR3: CASSLAGGPYEQYF

J: TRBJ2-3
V: TRBV6-5
D: -
size: -
DNA: TGTGCCAGCAGGATAATCAGCACAGATACGCAGTATTTT
CDR3: CASRIISTDTQYF

J: TRBJ2-7
V: TRBV5-1
D: TRBD2
size: -
DNA: TGCGCCAGCAGCTTGGTTCGGGCTAGCGGGAGGGCCTCGGGGGAGCAGTACTTC
CDR3: CASSLVRASGRASGEQYF

J: TRBJ2-6
V: TRBV7-2
D: TRBD2
size: -
DNA: TGTGCCAGCAGCGCTACTAGCGGGAGGCTGGGGGCCAACGTCCTGACTTTC
CDR3: CASSATSGRLGANVLTF

J: TRBJ2-6
V: TRBV5-1
D: -
size: -
DNA: TGCGCCAGCAGCTTCACGTCTCCGGGACCCCTTGGGGCCAACGTCCTGACTTTC
CDR3: CASSFTSPGPLGANVLTF

J: TRBJ1-2
V: TRBV6-6
D: -
size: -
DNA: TGTGCCAGCAGTGGGGGAGGGGGTCCTACCTCCTATGGCTACACCTTC
CDR3: CASSGGGGPTSYGYTF

J: TRBJ2-3
V: TRBV28
D: TRBD2
size: once
DNA: TGTGCCAGCAGGGGAGGGGCTAGCGGGCAGACAGATACGCAGTATTTT
CDR3: CASRGGASGQTDTQYF

J: TRBJ1-2
V: TRBV7-2
D: TRBD1
size: -
DNA: TGTGCCAGCAGCTTAGGGACAGGGGCTCCTGGCTACACCTTC
CDR3: CASSLGTGAPGYTF

J: TRBJ2-2
V: TRBV19
D: TRBD1
size: -
DNA: TGTGCCAGTAGTAACCAGGGGGACACCGGGGAGCTGTTTTTT
CDR3: CASSNQGDTGELFF

J: TRBJ2-2
V: TRBV4-2
D: TRBD1
size: -
DNA: TGTGCCAGCAGCCAAAAGTCAATGGGGGGGACAGGGCCCGGGGAGCTGTTTTTT
CDR3: CASSQKSMGGTGPGELFF

J: TRBJ2-7
V: TRBV18
D: TRBD1
size: -
DNA: TGTGCCAGCTCACCATTAAGGGGACAGGGAAAATGGAACGAGCAGTACTTC
CDR3: CASSPLRGQGKWNEQYF

J: TRBJ2-3
V: TRBV27
D: TRBD2
size: -
DNA: TGTGCCAGCAGTTTGGCCCGGACTAGCGGGACCGGTCGGCGTGATACGCAGTATTTT
CDR3: CASSLARTSGTGRRDTQYF